The 9 T cell receptor beta chains presented below share a single source sample, sequenced in a study of blood T cell repertoires in COVID-19. Data came from immunoSEQ multiplex PCR; TCRdb stores just in-frame clones and leaves some out. Among tens of thousands of clones listed, around 89% were seen once. Material: peripheral blood. The receptors here all came from a man aged 70 or older with active or convalescent COVID-19.

The chain links TRBV6-5 to TRBJ1-1, with 7 bases matching TRBD1. V was pared by 2 bases and J by 0 bases, with 6 bases of the junction left unmatched. CDR3 length: 16 residues. CDR1 and CDR2 (germline): MNHEY, SVGAGI. CDR3 coding DNA: TGTGCCAGCAGTTACCTGGGACAGCGTATGAACACTGAAGCTTTCTTT. This codes for CASSYLGQRMNTEAFF.

This clone appeared a few times. V gene TRBV4-1 combines with J gene TRBJ2-1, with unresolved D. Trimming took 4 bases from V and 6 from J, leaving 7 bases between them. In germline, CDR1 is MGHRA, CDR2 YSYEKL. CDR3 length: 12 amino acids. The CDR3 reads CASSPDINEQFF. In nucleotides, the CDR3 is TGCGCCAGCAGCCCAGATATCAATGAGCAGTTCTTC.

The V gene is TRBV27, the J gene TRBJ2-7; possibly TRBD2 for D (7 bases). In germline, CDR1 is MNHEY, CDR2 SMNVEV (reference sequence). This CDR3 is built from 16 residues. V was pared by 3 bases and J by 7 bases, with 22 bases between. CDR3 nucleotide sequence: TGTGCCAGCAGTTTGGGGGGGGCAGTCCCGACCAGGGAGCAGTACTTC. Translated: CASSLGGAVPTREQYF.

This chain connects TRBV4-2 to TRBJ2-3; 8 bases fit TRBD2. Germline trimming cut 3 bases from V and 0 bases from J; bases unmatched to any gene: 2. The CDR3 loop spans 15 amino acids. Germline lookup yields CDR1 LGHNA and CDR2 YNFKEQ. CDR3 loop: CASSQGLVSTDTQYF. The CDR3 DNA reads TGTGCCAGCAGCCAGGGACTAGTTAGCACAGATACGCAGTATTTT.

The V gene is TRBV2, the J gene TRBJ2-7; D call uncertain. Trimming removed 8 bases from V and 7 bases from J, with 12 bases in between. This CDR3 is 11 amino acids long. Germline V lookup: CDR1 SNHLY, CDR2 FYNNEI. The CDR3 protein is CASFGRSEQYF. For the CDR3, the DNA is TGTGCCAGCTTCGGTAGGAGTGAGCAGTACTTC.

The chain recombines TRBV29-1 with TRBJ2-1, with 10 bases aligning to TRBD2. The CDR3 is made up of 14 amino acids. Germline CDR1 reads SQVTM; CDR2 reads ANQGSEA. CDR3 loop: CREMGLAHYNEQFF. DNA of the CDR3: TGCAGGGAAATGGGACTAGCGCACTACAATGAGCAGTTCTTC.

The CDR3 protein is CASSSTHRGPGVGTQYF. As DNA, the CDR3 is TGTGCCAGCAGTTCAACGCACAGGGGCCCCGGGGTGGGTACGCAGTATTTT. The gene calls are TRBV7-9 and TRBJ2-3; 7 nucleotides match TRBD1. CDR1 and CDR2 from the germline V gene are SEHNR and FQNEAQ (reference sequence). V shed 6 bases, J shed 8 bases, and the junction held 20 bases outside the gene matches. CDR3 length: 17 residues.

To note about this clone: One end of the junction does not line up with germline, which may come from a read error. The CDR3 nucleotides read TGTGCCAGCAGCCCAAACAACAGGGGCCTAATCTTC. Protein product: CASSPNNRGLIF. The chain carries TRBV7-3 and TRBJ1-2; 7 bases are a match to TRBD1. Germline lookup yields CDR1 SGHTA and CDR2 FQGTGA. There are 12 residues in the CDR3.

The V and J genes are TRBV6-5 and TRBJ1-6, with 7 bases matching TRBD1. The germline gives CDR1 MNHEY, CDR2 SVGAGI. The J segment lost 5 bases and the V segment lost 6 bases, leaving 4 bases of the junction unmatched. The CDR3 sequence is 14 residues long. Here the CDR3 DNA reads TGTGCCAGCAGACCACAGGGGAATAATTCACCCCTCCACTTT. This translates into CASRPQGNNSPLHF.